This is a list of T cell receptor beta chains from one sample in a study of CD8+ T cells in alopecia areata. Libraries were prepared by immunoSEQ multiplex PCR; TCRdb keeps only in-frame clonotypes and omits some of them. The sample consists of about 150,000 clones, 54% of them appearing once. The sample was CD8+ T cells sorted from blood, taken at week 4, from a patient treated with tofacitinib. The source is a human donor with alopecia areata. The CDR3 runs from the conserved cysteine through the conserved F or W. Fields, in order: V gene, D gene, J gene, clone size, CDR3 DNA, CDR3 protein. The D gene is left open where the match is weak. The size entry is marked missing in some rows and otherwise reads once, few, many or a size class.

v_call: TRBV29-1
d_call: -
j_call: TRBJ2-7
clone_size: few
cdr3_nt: TGCAGCGTTGGAGACAGGAGGAACTACGAGCAGTACTTC
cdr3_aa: CSVGDRRNYEQYF

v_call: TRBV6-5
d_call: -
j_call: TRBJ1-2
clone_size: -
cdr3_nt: TGTGCCAGCAGTTACGAGGGAGGCTATGGCTACACCTTC
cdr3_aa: CASSYEGGYGYTF

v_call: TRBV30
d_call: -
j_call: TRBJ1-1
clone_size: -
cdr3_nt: TGTGCCTGGATTAGGGGGTACACTGAAGCTTTCTTT
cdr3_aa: CAWIRGYTEAFF

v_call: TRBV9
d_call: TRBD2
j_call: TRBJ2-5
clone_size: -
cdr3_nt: TGTGCCAGCAGCGCCGGCCGGGGGGGCCGTGAGACCCAGTACTTC
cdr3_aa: CASSAGRGGRETQYF

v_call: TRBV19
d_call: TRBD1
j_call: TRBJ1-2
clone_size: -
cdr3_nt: TGTGCCAGTAGTAGCCGGGACAGGGAATATGGCTACACCTTC
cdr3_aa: CASSSRDREYGYTF

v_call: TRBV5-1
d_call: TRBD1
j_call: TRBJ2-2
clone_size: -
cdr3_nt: TGCGCCAGCAGCTTGAGGCAGGGGGCGCGCGCCGGGGAGCTGTTTTTT
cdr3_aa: CASSLRQGARAGELFF

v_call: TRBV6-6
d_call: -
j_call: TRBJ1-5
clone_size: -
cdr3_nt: TGTGCCAGCAGTTACGACAATCAGCCCCAGCATTTT
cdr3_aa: CASSYDNQPQHF

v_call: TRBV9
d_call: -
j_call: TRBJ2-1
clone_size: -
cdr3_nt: TGTGCCAGCACCTGGGGGACCGACTACAATGAGCAGTTCTTC
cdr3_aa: CASTWGTDYNEQFF

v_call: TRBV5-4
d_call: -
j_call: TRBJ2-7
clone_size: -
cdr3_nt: TGTGCCAGCAGCTTGGCCTACAGGGACTCCGACGAGCAGTACTTC
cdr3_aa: CASSLAYRDSDEQYF

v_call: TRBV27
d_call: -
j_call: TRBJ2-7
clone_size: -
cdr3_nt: TGTGCCAGCAGCGGATCCTACGAGCAGTACTTC
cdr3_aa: CASSGSYEQYF

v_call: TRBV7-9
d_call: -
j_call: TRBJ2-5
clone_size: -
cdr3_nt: TGTGCCAGCAGCCCGGAAGGCGAGACCCAGTACTTC
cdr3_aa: CASSPEGETQYF

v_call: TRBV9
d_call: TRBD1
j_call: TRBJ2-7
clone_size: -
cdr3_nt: TGTGCCAGCAGCGCGCGGACAGGGGACTCCTACGAGCAGTACTTC
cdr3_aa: CASSARTGDSYEQYF

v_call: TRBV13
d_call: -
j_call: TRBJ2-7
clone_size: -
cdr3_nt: TGTGCCAGCAGCTCCGACAGATTCTACGAGCAGTACTTC
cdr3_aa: CASSSDRFYEQYF

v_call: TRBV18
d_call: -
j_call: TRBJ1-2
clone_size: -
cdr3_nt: TGTGCCAGCTCACCACCAAGCGGCAACAGGGCCTATGGCTACACCTTC
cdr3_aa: CASSPPSGNRAYGYTF

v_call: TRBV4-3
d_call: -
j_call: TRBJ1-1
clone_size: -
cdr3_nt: TGCGCCAGCAGCCAAGAACCCGCGACTAGGGCTGAAGCTTTCTTT
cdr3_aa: CASSQEPATRAEAFF

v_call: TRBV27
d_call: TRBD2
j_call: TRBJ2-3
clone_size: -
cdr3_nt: TGTGCCAGCAGTTTTAGCGGGGGGGCCTCAGATACGCAGTATTTT
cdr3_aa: CASSFSGGASDTQYF